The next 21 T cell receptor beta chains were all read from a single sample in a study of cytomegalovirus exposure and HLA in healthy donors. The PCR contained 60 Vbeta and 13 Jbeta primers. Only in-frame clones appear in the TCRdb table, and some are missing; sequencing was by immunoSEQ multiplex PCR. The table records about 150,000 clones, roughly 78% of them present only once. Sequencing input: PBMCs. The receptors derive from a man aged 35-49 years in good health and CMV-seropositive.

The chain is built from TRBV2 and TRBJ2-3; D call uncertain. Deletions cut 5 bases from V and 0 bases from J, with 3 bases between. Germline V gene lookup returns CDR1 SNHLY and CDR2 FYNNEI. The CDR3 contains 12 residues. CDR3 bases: TGTGCCAGCAGTCAAAGCACAGATACGCAGTATTTT. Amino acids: CASSQSTDTQYF.

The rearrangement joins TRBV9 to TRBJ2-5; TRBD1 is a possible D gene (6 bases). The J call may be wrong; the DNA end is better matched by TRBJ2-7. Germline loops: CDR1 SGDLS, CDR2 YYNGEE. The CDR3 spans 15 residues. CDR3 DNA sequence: TGTGCCAGCAGCGTCGGACCTGGGACACAATACGAGCAGTACTTC. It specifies CASSVGPGTQYEQYF.

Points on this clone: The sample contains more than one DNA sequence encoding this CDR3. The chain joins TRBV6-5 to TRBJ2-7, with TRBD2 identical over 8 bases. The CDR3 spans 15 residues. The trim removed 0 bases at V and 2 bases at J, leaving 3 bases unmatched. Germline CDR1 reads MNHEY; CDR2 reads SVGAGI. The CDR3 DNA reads TGTGCCAGCAGTTACTCTTTAGCGGGGACCTACGAGCAGTACTTC. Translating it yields CASSYSLAGTYEQYF.

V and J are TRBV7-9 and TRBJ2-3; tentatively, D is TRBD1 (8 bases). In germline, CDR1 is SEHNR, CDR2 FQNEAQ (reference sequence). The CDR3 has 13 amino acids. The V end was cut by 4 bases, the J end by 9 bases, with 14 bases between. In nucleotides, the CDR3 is TGTGCCAGCAGCTCGGGGGGACAGGCGACGCAGTATTTT. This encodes CASSSGGQATQYF.

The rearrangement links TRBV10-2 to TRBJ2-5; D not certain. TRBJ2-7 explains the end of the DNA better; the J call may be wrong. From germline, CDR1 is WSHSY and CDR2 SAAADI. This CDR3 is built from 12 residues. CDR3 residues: CASSEVGYEQYF. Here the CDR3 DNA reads TGCGCCAGCAGTGAGGTTGGTTACGAGCAGTACTTC.

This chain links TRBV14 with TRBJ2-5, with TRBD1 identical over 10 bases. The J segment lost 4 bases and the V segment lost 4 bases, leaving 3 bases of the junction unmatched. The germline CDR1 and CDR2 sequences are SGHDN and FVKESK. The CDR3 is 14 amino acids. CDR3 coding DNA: TGTGCCAGCAGCCGGGACAGGGGTGGAGAGACCCAGTACTTC. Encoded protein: CASSRDRGGETQYF. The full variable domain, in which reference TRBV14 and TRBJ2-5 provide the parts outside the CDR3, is EAGVTQFPSHSVIEKGQTVTLRCDPISGHDNLYWYRRVMGKEIKFLLHFVKESKQDESGMPNNRFLAERTGGTYSTLKVQPAELEDSGVYFCASSRDRGGETQYFGPGTRLLVL.

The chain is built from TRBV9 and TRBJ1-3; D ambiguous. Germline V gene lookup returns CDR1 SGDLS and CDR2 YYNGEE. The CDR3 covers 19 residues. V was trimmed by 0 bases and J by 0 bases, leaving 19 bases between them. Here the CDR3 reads CASSVAPRGWNYSGNTIYF. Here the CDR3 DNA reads TGTGCCAGCAGCGTAGCCCCCCGCGGATGGAACTACTCTGGAAACACCATATATTTT.

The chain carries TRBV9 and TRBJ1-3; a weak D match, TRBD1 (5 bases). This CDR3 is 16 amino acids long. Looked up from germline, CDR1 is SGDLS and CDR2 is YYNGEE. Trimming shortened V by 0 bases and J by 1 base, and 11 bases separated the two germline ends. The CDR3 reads CASSVVGGASGNTIYF. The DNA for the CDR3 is TGTGCCAGCAGCGTAGTTGGAGGGGCATCTGGAAACACCATATATTTT.

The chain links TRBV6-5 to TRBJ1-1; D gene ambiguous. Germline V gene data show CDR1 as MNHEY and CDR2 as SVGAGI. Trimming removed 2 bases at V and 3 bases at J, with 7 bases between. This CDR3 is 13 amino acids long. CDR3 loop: CASSYNRDTEAFF. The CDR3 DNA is TGTGCCAGCAGTTACAACAGAGACACTGAAGCTTTCTTT.

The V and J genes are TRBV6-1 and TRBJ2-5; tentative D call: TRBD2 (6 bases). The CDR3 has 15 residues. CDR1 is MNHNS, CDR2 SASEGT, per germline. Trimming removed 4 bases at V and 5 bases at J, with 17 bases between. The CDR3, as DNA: TGTGCCAGCAGTGGCCGGGACTCGAAGGTTGAGACCCAGTACTTC. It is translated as CASSGRDSKVETQYF.

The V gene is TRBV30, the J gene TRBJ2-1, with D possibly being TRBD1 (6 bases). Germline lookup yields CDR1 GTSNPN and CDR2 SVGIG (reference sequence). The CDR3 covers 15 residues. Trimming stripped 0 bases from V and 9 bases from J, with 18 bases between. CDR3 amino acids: CAWSVRWGRRGEQFF. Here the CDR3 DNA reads TGTGCCTGGAGTGTACGCTGGGGGCGAAGAGGTGAGCAGTTCTTC.

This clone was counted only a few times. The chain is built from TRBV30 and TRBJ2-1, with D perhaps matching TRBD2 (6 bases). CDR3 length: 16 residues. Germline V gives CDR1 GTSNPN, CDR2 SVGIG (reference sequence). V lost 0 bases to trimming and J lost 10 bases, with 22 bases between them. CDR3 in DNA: TGTGCCTGGAGTGTACGGGCCAGTCGGGTGGGGGGAGAGCAGTTCTTC. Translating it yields CAWSVRASRVGGEQFF.

As DNA, the CDR3 is TGTGCCTCGCAGAGGACAGGGTGGACAGATACGCAGTATTTT. Protein sequence: CASQRTGWTDTQYF. The chain links TRBV30 to TRBJ2-3; TRBD1 aligns across 8 bases. Trimming cost V 7 bases and J 3 bases; bases outside gene matches: 9. In germline, CDR1 is GTSNPN, CDR2 SVGIG (reference sequence). CDR3 length: 14 amino acids. The full variable domain, completed using reference TRBV30 and TRBJ2-3, is SQTIHQWPATLVQPVGSPLSLECTVEGTSNPNLYWYRQAAGRGLQLLFYSVGIGQISSEVPQNLSASRPQDRQFILSSKKLLLSDSGFYLCASQRTGWTDTQYFGPGTRLTVL.

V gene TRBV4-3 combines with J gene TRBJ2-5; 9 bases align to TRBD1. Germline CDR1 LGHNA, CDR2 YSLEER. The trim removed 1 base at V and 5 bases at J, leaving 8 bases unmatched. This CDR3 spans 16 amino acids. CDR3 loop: CASSQVQGAGRETQYF. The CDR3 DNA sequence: TGCGCCAGCAGCCAAGTACAGGGGGCAGGAAGGGAGACCCAGTACTTC.

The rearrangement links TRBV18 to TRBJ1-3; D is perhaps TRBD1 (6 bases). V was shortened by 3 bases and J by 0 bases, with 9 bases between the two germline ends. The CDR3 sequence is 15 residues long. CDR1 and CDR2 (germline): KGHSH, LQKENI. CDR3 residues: CASSPGQLSGNTIYF. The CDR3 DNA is TGTGCCAGCTCACCGGGACAACTCTCTGGAAACACCATATATTTT. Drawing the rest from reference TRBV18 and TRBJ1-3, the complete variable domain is NAGVMQNPRHLVRRRGQEARLRCSPMKGHSHVYWYRQLPEEGLKFMVYLQKENIIDESGMPKERFSAEFPKEGPSILRIQQVVRGDSAAYFCASSPGQLSGNTIYFGEGSWLTVV.

The CDR3 loop is CASSYVGNYEQYF. The DNA for the CDR3 is TGTGCCAGCAGTTACGTCGGGAATTACGAGCAGTACTTC. The chain links TRBV6-5 to TRBJ2-7; D perhaps matches TRBD2 (5 bases). Germline V gene sequence: CDR1 MNHEY, CDR2 SVGAGI. This CDR3 is built from 13 residues. V was cut by 2 bases and J by 4 bases, with 9 bases left in between.

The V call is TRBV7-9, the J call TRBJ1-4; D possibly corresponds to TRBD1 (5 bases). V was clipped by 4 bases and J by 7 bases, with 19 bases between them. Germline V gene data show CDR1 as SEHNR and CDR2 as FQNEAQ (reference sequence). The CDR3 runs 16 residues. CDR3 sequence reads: CASSSTHLGGSEKLFF. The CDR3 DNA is TGTGCCAGCAGCTCAACCCATTTGGGGGGGAGTGAAAAACTGTTTTTT.

The CDR3 spells CASSVLRRRQFF. The CDR3 nucleotides are TGCGCCAGCAGTGTACTCCGGAGGCGGCAGTTCTTC. The V and J genes are TRBV10-1 and TRBJ2-1; a weak D match, TRBD2 (5 bases). Germline CDR1 and CDR2: WNHNN and SYGVQD (reference sequence). Trimming stripped 4 bases from V and 12 bases from J, with 13 bases between. CDR3 size: 12 residues.

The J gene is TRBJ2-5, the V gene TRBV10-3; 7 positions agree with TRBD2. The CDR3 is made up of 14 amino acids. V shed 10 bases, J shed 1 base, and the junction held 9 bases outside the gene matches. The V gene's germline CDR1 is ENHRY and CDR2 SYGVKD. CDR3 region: CATRLAVLQETQYF. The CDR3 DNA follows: TGTGCCACCAGACTAGCTGTTCTCCAAGAGACCCAGTACTTC.

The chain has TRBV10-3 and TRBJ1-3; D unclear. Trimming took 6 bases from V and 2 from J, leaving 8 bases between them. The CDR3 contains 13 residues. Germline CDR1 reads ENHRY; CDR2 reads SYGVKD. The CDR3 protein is CAIRQVTGNTIYF. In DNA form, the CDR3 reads TGTGCCATCAGGCAGGTAACTGGAAACACCATATATTTT.

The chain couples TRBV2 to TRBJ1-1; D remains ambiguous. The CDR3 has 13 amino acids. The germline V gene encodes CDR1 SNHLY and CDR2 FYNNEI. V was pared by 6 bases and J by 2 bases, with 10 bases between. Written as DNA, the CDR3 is TGTGCCAGCAGCGAACAAGCCAACACTGAAGCTTTCTTT. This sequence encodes CASSEQANTEAFF.